What follows is one T cell receptor (beta chain) and its context. This record comes from a study of Ad26.COV2.S vaccination and SARS-CoV-2 variants. Study details: Trial arm assignment for the donor was COV1001 Ad26.COV2.S.

TCRdb's table, derived via immunoSEQ multiplex PCR, lists solely in-frame clones and lacks some. The sample carries over 400,000 clones, about 90% recorded once. Trimming cost V 1 base and J 4 bases, with 16 bases left between them. Germline V gene lookup returns CDR1 SEHNR and CDR2 FQNEAQ (reference sequence). CDR3 length: 17 residues. The treatment was: 15 to 20 received Ad26.COV2.S at low or high dose, single or two shots; about 5 received placebo; per-sample allocation not given. Samples were taken on day 63 after the first vaccine or placebo injection. Vaccination employed an Ad26 vector expressing the Wuhan-strain SARS-CoV-2 spike.

The TCR sequence derives from a person aged 18-65 years who received the Ad26.COV2.S COVID-19 vaccine or a placebo. The V call is TRBV7-9, the J call TRBJ2-2, with a tentative D call TRBD2 (5 bases). Sequencing used peripheral blood, obtained in a trial of Ad26.COV2.S vaccine versus placebo. The CDR3 DNA reads as TGTGCCAGCAGCTTAGGGGAGTCTAGCAGATTCACCGGGGAGCTGTTTTTT. Encoded protein: CASSLGESSRFTGELFF.